The sequence of this T cell receptor beta chain was determined in a study of blood T cells in healthy people across ages. The overall study: About one barcoded beta molecule per two T cells was captured by template switching.

A sample-barcoded 5' primer and a J-beta primer mix were used in a second PCR of roughly 7 to 11 cycles. There were at least 2.5 million CDR3-containing paired-end reads obtained from each sample. TCRdb independently ran MiXCR on the 5' RACE reads; one entry per CDR3 protein. Altogether roughly 800,000 distinct CDR3 sequences are present, about 53% being singletons, with the ten largest covering roughly two fifths. This CDR3 has 14 amino acids. The germline V gene has CDR1 ENHRY and CDR2 SYGVKD. V gave up 6 bases and J gave up 3 bases, with 15 bases separating them. The source is a man older than 75 in good health. What was sequenced was blood. The rearrangement joins TRBV10-3 to TRBJ2-7; D might be TRBD1 (5 bases). The CDR3, as DNA: TGTGCCATCAGCACAGGAGATGGTGTCTACGAGCAGTACTTC. Protein sequence: CAISTGDGVYEQYF.